This is a list of T cell receptor beta chains from one sample in a study of blood T cell repertoires in COVID-19. Profiled with immunoSEQ multiplex PCR; TCRdb holds only in-frame clones, not every one. The profile shows more than 130,000 clones, under 85% of them singletons. Sequencing used peripheral blood. The receptors come from a woman aged 80 or older in a cohort sampled during active or convalescent COVID-19. The CDR3 runs from the conserved cysteine through the conserved F or W. The order of the fields is J gene, V gene, D gene, clone size, CDR3 protein, CDR3 DNA. The D gene is left open where the match is weak. The listing skips clone size in some rows; elsewhere it reads once, few, many or a size class.

TRBJ1-1 | TRBV6-1 | . | . | CASSELAGIVNTEAFF | TGTGCCAGCAGTGAATTGGCGGGAATTGTGAACACTGAAGCTTTCTTT
TRBJ2-1 | TRBV5-1 | TRBD1 | . | CASSLVPLGTGTYNEQFF | TGCGCCAGCAGCTTGGTCCCCCTCGGGACAGGGACTTACAATGAGCAGTTCTTC
TRBJ1-6 | TRBV15 | . | . | CATSRNQDSPLHF | TGTGCCACCAGCCGCAACCAGGATTCACCCCTCCACTTT
TRBJ1-2 | TRBV19 | TRBD1 | . | CASSMPADRGLYGYTF | TGTGCCAGTAGTATGCCCGCCGACAGGGGGCTTTATGGCTACACCTTC
TRBJ1-2 | TRBV29-1 | . | . | CSVGVFGYTF | TGCAGCGTTGGAGTATTTGGCTACACCTTC
TRBJ1-6 | TRBV30 | TRBD1 | few | CAWRESGQGKTSPLHF | TGTGCCTGGAGGGAATCGGGACAGGGGAAAACTTCACCCCTCCACTTT
TRBJ2-5 | TRBV19 | TRBD1 | . | CASSIPGTGKETQYF | TGTGCCAGTAGTATACCCGGGACAGGGAAAGAGACCCAGTACTTC
TRBJ1-1 | TRBV28 | . | . | CASSSPNSDTEAFF | TGTGCCAGCAGTTCCCCCAACAGTGATACTGAAGCTTTCTTT
TRBJ2-3 | TRBV5-1 | . | . | CASSFDPEPDTQYF | TGCGCCAGCAGCTTTGATCCGGAGCCAGATACGCAGTATTTT
TRBJ2-5 | TRBV6-5 | TRBD2 | . | CASSRGGETQYF | TGTGCCAGCAGCCGCGGGGGTGAGACCCAGTACTTC
TRBJ2-3 | TRBV6-6 | . | . | CASSYPQTVNTQYF | TGTGCCAGCAGTTACCCCCAGACAGTAAATACGCAGTATTTT
TRBJ1-2 | TRBV25-1 | TRBD1 | . | CASSEGQGTYGYTF | TGTGCCAGCAGTGAAGGACAGGGGACCTATGGCTACACCTTC
TRBJ2-5 | TRBV6-1 | . | . | CASSDRDRWSRSRETQYF | TGTGCCAGCAGTGACCGCGACAGGTGGTCAAGGAGTCGGGAGACCCAGTACTTC
TRBJ1-3 | TRBV10-3 | . | . | CAISESLGGSSAFGNTIYF | TGTGCCATCAGTGAGTCATTGGGGGGGAGTTCCGCGTTTGGAAACACCATATATTTT
TRBJ1-2 | TRBV12-3/TRBV12-4 | TRBD1 | . | CASSNTGGFGYTF | TGTGCCAGCAGTAATACAGGGGGTTTTGGCTACACCTTC